What follows describes a single T cell receptor (beta chain). Its antigen is still unknown. The data are from a study of T cell responses to AZD1222 COVID-19 vaccine. Overall study results and limits: The study found Spike-specific TCR breadth and depth rose after two AZD1222 doses.

The CDR3 spans 13 residues. V lost 7 bases and J 3 bases, leaving 12 bases between the germline ends. Germline V gives CDR1 SGHDN, CDR2 FVKESK. Assay used: immunoSEQ multiplex PCR; TCRdb lists only in-frame clones, some missing. The sample carries fewer than 150,000 clones, roughly nine tenths recorded once. The genes are TRBV14 and TRBJ1-1; possibly TRBD1 for D (5 bases). Sequenced here: peripheral blood, sampled 28 days after the second AZD1222 dose. This receptor was taken from an adult who received the AZD1222 COVID-19 vaccine. The chain's CDR3 is CASNKGVHTEAFF. The CDR3 DNA is TGTGCCAGCAACAAAGGGGTCCACACTGAAGCTTTCTTT.